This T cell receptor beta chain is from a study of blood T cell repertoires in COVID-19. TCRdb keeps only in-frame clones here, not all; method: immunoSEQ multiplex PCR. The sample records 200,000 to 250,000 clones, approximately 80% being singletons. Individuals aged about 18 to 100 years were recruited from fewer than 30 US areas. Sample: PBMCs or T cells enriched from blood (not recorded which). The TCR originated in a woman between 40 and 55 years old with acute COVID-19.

The CDR3 spells CASSRGGSLNIQYF. DNA of the CDR3: TGTGCCAGCAGCCGAGGCGGGAGTTTAAACATTCAGTACTTC. The rearrangement uses TRBV14 and TRBJ2-4; 7 bases agree with TRBD2. The V gene's germline CDR1 is SGHDN and CDR2 FVKESK. The CDR3 sequence is 14 residues long. Trimming cost V 4 bases and J 6 bases; bases outside gene matches: 6.